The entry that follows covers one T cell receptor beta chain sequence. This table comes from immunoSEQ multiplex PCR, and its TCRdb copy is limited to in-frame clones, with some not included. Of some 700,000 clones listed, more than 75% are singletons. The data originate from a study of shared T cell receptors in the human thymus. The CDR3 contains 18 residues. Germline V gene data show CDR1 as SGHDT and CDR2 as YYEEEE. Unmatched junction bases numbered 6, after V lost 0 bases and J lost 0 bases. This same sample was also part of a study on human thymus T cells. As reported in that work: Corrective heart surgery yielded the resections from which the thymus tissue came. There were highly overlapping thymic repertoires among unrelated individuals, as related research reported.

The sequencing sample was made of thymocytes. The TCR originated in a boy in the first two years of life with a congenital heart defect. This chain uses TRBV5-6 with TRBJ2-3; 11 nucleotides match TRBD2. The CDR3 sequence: CASSLALAGAASTDTQYF. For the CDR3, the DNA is TGTGCCAGCAGCTTGGCACTAGCGGGAGCGGCAAGCACAGATACGCAGTATTTT. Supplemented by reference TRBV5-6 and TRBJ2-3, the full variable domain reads DAGVTQSPTHLIKTRGQQVTLRCSPKSGHDTVSWYQQALGQGPQFIFQYYEEEERQRGNFPDRFSGHQFPNYSSELNVNALLLGDSALYLCASSLALAGAASTDTQYFGPGTRLTVL.